This T cell receptor beta chain was recovered during a study of CD8 T cells in ankylosing spondylitis. Study findings and constraints: Matched synovial fluid from ankylosing spondylitis patients was reported to be enriched for disease-linked clones. Existing reports had already noted some motif variants in reactive arthritis synovial fluid and blood. About eight highly homologous variants made up a TCR beta motif that seemed to typify ankylosing spondylitis blood.

Germline assignment: CDR1 SGDLS and CDR2 YYNGEE. This CDR3 has 15 residues. V dropped 0 bases and J dropped 2 bases, with 11 bases sitting between them. This clonotype came up many times. Its specificity is unknown. As the method for making TCR beta libraries, quantitative 5'-RACE with molecular barcodes was used. Via MiXCR, TCRdb re-called the 5' RACE reads, giving one row per CDR3 protein. Here the sample spans about 39,000 distinct CDR3 sequences, 2.5% to 3.5% being singletons. The origin of this receptor is a male donor with ankylosing spondylitis or in good health (not recorded which). Source material: blood, either unsorted or a sorted T cell fraction (not recorded which). This rearrangement joins TRBV9 to TRBJ2-5, with D perhaps TRBD2 (7 bases). This chain's CDR3 is CASSVGGGGQETQYF. For the CDR3, the DNA is TGTGCCAGCAGCGTAGGCGGGGGCGGGCAAGAGACCCAGTACTTC.